These 23 T cell receptor beta chains originate from one sample sequenced in a study of CD8+CD57+ T cells in acquired aplastic anemia. Profiling of TCR beta VDJ combinations and CDR3 sequences used genomic DNA as template. TCRdb called the reads again in MiXCR, with one record for every CDR3 protein. This sample has 120,000 or so distinct CDR3 sequences; approximately 36% occur once, and the top ten carry approximately 2.6%. In patients chosen for sequencing, flow cytometry had shown CD8+CD57+ cell expansion. Material for sequencing was sorted CD4+, CD8+, or CD8+CD57+ T cells (not recorded which) from PBMCs. The receptors stem from a human donor with aplastic anemia.

This clonotype was seen once. The rearrangement joins TRBV3-1 to TRBJ2-1; D call uncertain. Germline CDR1 LGHDT, CDR2 YNNKEL (reference sequence). Trimming removed 0 bases from V and 6 bases from J, with 15 bases in between. The CDR3 loop spans 16 amino acids. The CDR3 DNA sequence: TGTGCCAGCAGCCAAGAAGGTAGCAGAGCCTGCAATGAGCAGTTCTTC. Encoded protein: CASSQEGSRACNEQFF.

This chain joins TRBV25-1 and TRBJ1-2, with TRBD1 matching 9 bases. J was trimmed by 4 bases and V by 5 bases; bases with no gene match: 2. Germline loops: CDR1 MGHDK, CDR2 SYGVNS. The CDR3 has 13 amino acids. In DNA, the CDR3 is TGTGCCAGCAGTCCACAGGGGGCCTATGGCTACACCTTC. The encoded protein is CASSPQGAYGYTF.

This clonotype was seen repeatedly, ten times or more. Here the CDR3 reads CASSVRGGSYNEQFF. DNA for the CDR3: TGTGCCAGCAGTGTTCGGGGGGGGTCCTACAATGAGCAGTTCTTC. This rearrangement joins TRBV2 to TRBJ2-1, with TRBD2 matching 8 bases. The V gene's germline CDR1 is SNHLY and CDR2 FYNNEI. After removal of 4 bases from V and 1 base from J, the junction contained 3 bases not matched to a gene. The CDR3 runs 15 residues. The full variable domain, its missing parts supplied by reference TRBV2 and TRBJ2-1, is EPEVTQTPSHQVTQMGQEVILRCVPISNHLYFYWYRQILGQKVEFLVSFYNNEISEKSEIFDDQFSVERPDGSNFTLKIRSTKLEDSAMYFCASSVRGGSYNEQFFGPGTRLTVL.

In this sample, this clonotype turned up many times. The chain combines TRBV6-5 with TRBJ1-1; D may be TRBD1 (5 bases). Trimming cost V 5 bases and J 8 bases, with 18 bases left between them. Germline values: CDR1 MNHEY, CDR2 SVGAGI. This CDR3 region has 14 residues. The CDR3 loop is CASSPRDLRVEAFF. DNA of the CDR3: TGTGCCAGCAGTCCACGGGACCTCCGAGTAGAAGCTTTCTTT.

This clonotype was seen ten or more times. The CDR3 protein is CASSLDRGSYEQYF. CDR3 nucleotide sequence: TGTGCCAGCAGCTTGGACAGGGGCTCCTACGAGCAGTACTTC. The genes are TRBV7-2 and TRBJ2-7; 9 bases match TRBD1. Germline V lookup: CDR1 SGHTA, CDR2 FQGNSA. The junction had 0 bases not matched to a gene; V was cut back by 3 bases and J by 0 bases. The CDR3 length is 14 residues.

The gene calls are TRBV2 and TRBJ2-3; D might be TRBD1 (5 bases). The CDR3 extends over 14 amino acids. With 3 bases removed from V and 11 bases from J, the gap between germline ends came to 18 bases. The germline V gene encodes CDR1 SNHLY and CDR2 FYNNEI. CDR3 DNA: TGTGCCAGCAGTGACAAGGGGAAACGAAGTGAGCAGTATTTT. Encoded protein: CASSDKGKRSEQYF.

The J gene is TRBJ2-7, the V gene TRBV20-1; a possible D gene is TRBD2 (5 bases). The CDR3 contains 12 residues. V lost 6 bases to trimming and J lost 4 bases, with 13 bases between them. CDR1 and CDR2 from the germline V gene are DFQATT and SNEGSKA (reference sequence). This CDR3 is CSAVSEEYEQYF. CDR3 DNA: TGCAGTGCAGTTAGCGAAGAATACGAGCAGTACTTC.

The V gene is TRBV2, the J gene TRBJ1-6; D is unclear. Germline V lookup: CDR1 SNHLY, CDR2 FYNNEI. This CDR3 has 13 residues. The V end lost 6 bases, the J end lost 0 bases, and 3 bases lay between the germline ends. The chain's CDR3 is CASRSSYNSPLHF. The CDR3 coding sequence is TGTGCCAGCAGGAGCTCCTATAATTCACCCCTCCACTTT.

This clonotype occurred many times. Here the CDR3 reads CASSQQKGNSPLHF. CDR3 nucleotides: TGTGCCAGCAGCCAACAGAAAGGCAATTCACCCCTCCACTTT. This chain connects TRBV7-8 to TRBJ1-6, with unresolved D. CDR1 SGHVS and CDR2 FQNEAQ come from the germline V gene. The CDR3 is 14 residues long. V was shortened by 5 bases and J by 7 bases, with 12 bases between the two germline ends.

This clonotype was found many times. V gene TRBV7-8 combines with J gene TRBJ2-7; D tentatively reads TRBD1 or TRBD2 (5 bases each). Germline CDR1 SGHVS, CDR2 FQNEAQ. V lost 7 bases and J lost 2, with 12 bases in between. CDR3 size: 13 residues. The CDR3 DNA sequence: TGTGCCAGCACCCGAGGGGTTACCTACGAGCAGTACTTC. It is translated as CASTRGVTYEQYF.

The J gene is TRBJ1-1, the V gene TRBV19, with 8 positions matching TRBD1. CDR3 size: 14 residues. Germline-derived CDR1 and CDR2 are LNHDA and SQIVND (reference sequence). The ends lost 5 bases at V and 3 bases at J; junction bases unmatched: 5. The CDR3: CASSVTGGDTEAFF. In DNA form, the CDR3 reads TGTGCCAGTAGTGTTACAGGGGGGGACACTGAAGCTTTCTTT.

This clonotype was seen at least ten times. The rearrangement joins TRBV7-2 to TRBJ1-1; 7 bases map to TRBD1. Losses at the gene ends were 6 bases for V and 0 bases for J; bases not matched to a gene: 7. The CDR3 loop spans 15 amino acids. Germline loops: CDR1 SGHTA, CDR2 FQGNSA. The CDR3, as DNA: TGTGCCAGCAGTCCCCCCGGGACAGTGAACACTGAAGCTTTCTTT. It is translated as CASSPPGTVNTEAFF.

The chain has TRBV10-1 and TRBJ2-3, with TRBD2 matching 10 bases. The J segment lost 1 base and the V segment lost 3 bases, leaving 16 bases of the junction unmatched. Germline V gene data show CDR1 as WNHNN and CDR2 as SYGVQD (reference sequence). The CDR3 sequence is 20 residues long. CDR3 DNA: TGCGCCAGCAGTGAAGGGGGACAGGCTAGCGGGGGTCGGGGCACAGATACGCAGTATTTT. Translated, it gives CASSEGGQASGGRGTDTQYF.

This clonotype has at least ten counts. The chain recombines TRBV7-6 with TRBJ2-1; D is perhaps TRBD1 or TRBD2 (5 bases each). Germline V gene sequence: CDR1 SGHVS, CDR2 FNYEAQ. CDR3 length: 14 residues. V gave up 0 bases and J gave up 10 bases, with 13 bases separating them. This CDR3 reads CASSLARGNTEQFF. The CDR3, as DNA: TGTGCCAGCAGCTTAGCGAGGGGAAACACGGAGCAGTTCTTC.

This clonotype was seen many times. The chain carries TRBV19 and TRBJ1-5, with 10 bases fitting TRBD1. The ends lost 3 bases at V and 0 bases at J; junction bases unmatched: 8. Germline V gene data show CDR1 as LNHDA and CDR2 as SQIVND (reference sequence). CDR3 size: 18 residues. DNA for the CDR3: TGTGCCAGTAGTATCTCCGGGACAGGGGACTATAGCAATCAGCCCCAGCATTTT. Translating gives CASSISGTGDYSNQPQHF.

The rearrangement joins TRBV6-1 to TRBJ1-4; D might be TRBD1 (6 bases). CDR3 length: 14 amino acids. Germline-derived CDR1 and CDR2 are MNHNS and SASEGT. The V end lost 6 bases, the J end lost 2 bases, and 10 bases lay between the germline ends. CDR3 region: CASSEGDTNEKLFF. The CDR3 region has the DNA TGTGCCAGCAGCGAGGGGGATACTAATGAAAAACTGTTTTTT.

This clonotype was recorded at least ten times. The rearrangement links TRBV14 to TRBJ2-3, with unresolved D. Germline CDR1 and CDR2: SGHDN and FVKESK. The CDR3 contains 15 residues. V was trimmed by 2 bases and J by 6 bases, leaving 15 bases between them. The CDR3 bases are TGTGCCAGCAGCCAACAAGGCTTCGCCGGGGATACGCAGTATTTT. This translates into CASSQQGFAGDTQYF.

CDR3 DNA: TGTGCCAGCAGCTTAATGGGGAGTAGCTCCTACGAGCAGTACTTC. It yields the protein CASSLMGSSSYEQYF. The rearrangement joins TRBV7-2 to TRBJ2-7, with D perhaps matching TRBD2 (5 bases). Germline CDR1 is SGHTA and CDR2 is FQGNSA. This CDR3 spans 15 amino acids. Deletions cut 2 bases from V and 0 bases from J, with 11 bases between.

Only one count was recorded for this clonotype. The chain recombines TRBV10-1 with TRBJ2-3, with 8 bases fitting TRBD2. V shed 0 bases and J 6 bases; nucleotides not matched to a gene: 14. The CDR3 is 18 residues long. Per the germline V gene, CDR1 is WNHNN and CDR2 is SYGVQD (reference sequence). This CDR3 reads CASSESRLLAGPWDTQYF. The CDR3 DNA sequence: TGCGCCAGCAGTGAGTCAAGGCTCCTAGCGGGCCCGTGGGATACGCAGTATTTT.

The chain carries TRBV11-2 and TRBJ1-2; TRBD1 aligns across 8 bases. The CDR3 has 18 amino acids. Unmatched junction bases numbered 15, after V lost 6 bases and J lost 0 bases. Germline lookup yields CDR1 SGHAT and CDR2 FQNNGV. CDR3 amino acids: CASRLPGRGLNTNYGYTF. The CDR3 DNA reads as TGTGCCAGCAGACTTCCCGGCAGGGGGCTAAATACTAACTATGGCTACACCTTC. Combining the CDR3 with reference TRBV11-2 and TRBJ1-2 gives the whole variable domain EAGVAQSPRYKIIEKRQSVAFWCNPISGHATLYWYQQILGQGPKLLIQFQNNGVVDDSQLPKDRFSAERLKGVDSTLKIQPAKLEDSAVYLCASRLPGRGLNTNYGYTFGSGTRLTVV.

This clonotype was counted many times. The chain recombines TRBV7-9 with TRBJ2-7; possible D gene TRBD1, 5 bases. V lost 5 bases, J lost 2 bases, and 7 bases lay in between. Germline CDR1 SEHNR, CDR2 FQNEAQ (reference sequence). The CDR3 runs 12 residues. CDR3 in DNA: TGTGCCAGCAGCCAGACAGCCTACGAGCAGTACTTC. It yields the protein CASSQTAYEQYF. The variable domain in full, with the rest retrieved from reference TRBV7-9 and TRBJ2-7, is DTGVSQNPRHKITKRGQNVTFRCDPISEHNRLYWYRQTLGQGPEFLTYFQNEAQLEKSRLLSDRFSAERPKGSFSTLEIQRTEQGDSAMYLCASSQTAYEQYFGPGTRLTVT.

Regarding this clonotype: A much bigger clone sits one base away, suggesting this may be a read error. The V gene is TRBV4-1, the J gene TRBJ1-4; TRBD1 matches at 7 bases. The CDR3 is 13 amino acids. Germline V gene lookup returns CDR1 MGHRA and CDR2 YSYEKL. CDR3 amino acids: CASSQVRGEKLLF. CDR3 DNA sequence: TGCGCCAGCAGCCAAGTCAGGGGGGAAAAACTGCTTTTT.

J is TRBJ1-3 and V is TRBV5-1; possible D gene TRBD1, 5 bases. V was pared by 6 bases and J by 0 bases, with 13 bases between. The germline V gene encodes CDR1 SGHRS and CDR2 YFSETQ. The CDR3 loop spans 15 amino acids. In DNA, the CDR3 is TGCGCCAGCACCCATGGGGGTAACTCTGGAAACACCATATATTTT. Translating it yields CASTHGGNSGNTIYF.